This TCR beta chain was sequenced during a study of cytomegalovirus exposure and HLA in healthy donors (dated by TCRdb to 2016 to 2017). Study-level background: An earlier analysis of some 620 of the donors reported roughly 300 Gb of sequence data and about 120 million unique TCR beta sequences obtained from about 179 million T cells. Roughly 300 gigabases of sequencing data and around 90 million unique TCR sequences made up an early release that covered nearly 650 HLA-typed donors. The genetic ancestry cluster associated with self-reported Caucasian donors included 81% of the roughly 400 genotyped donors. The study aimed to test whether signatures of past pathogen exposure could be identified by cataloging public T cell receptors. The T cell repertoires of 666 subjects were profiled by immunosequencing and related to cytomegalovirus serostatus. Besides the first cohort of around 670 subjects, a separate validation cohort made up of about 120 different subjects was used. The study combined high-throughput TCR immunosequencing, statistical association of individual TCRs with disease status, and machine learning to predict cytomegalovirus infection status. A later analysis re-analyzed previously published TCR beta repertoires from several hundred donors and added high-resolution HLA genotyping to study TCR occurrence patterns. Rather than using new phenotypic data, the later analysis identified candidate immune exposures from TCR beta sequences and from how often those sequences occurred across donors. To decide whether each TCR beta V gene segment behaved as functional or pseudogenic, an earlier analysis of some 600 of the donors relied on high-throughput TCR beta sequencing. Donor age, sex, ethnicity and CMV serostatus were compiled alongside the repertoire data. A later genetic analysis took genome-wide SNP genotypes for about 55% of the 666 donors and used that subset as a discovery cohort. Every repertoire in the discovery cohort had been generated on one and the same sequencing platform. Both class I and class II loci were covered by HLA typing, at four-digit resolution. The number of donors typed differed by locus, with 629-630 for A, B, C, DRB1 and DQB1, 522 for DQA1, 606 for DPA1, and approximately 470 for DPB1. Four or five DR-DQ haplotypes were handled as single units for association and clustering because linkage in the cohort was strong. Among some 410 genotyped donors of the cohort, an average of around 250,000 unique TCR beta nucleotide sequences was sequenced per donor, of which roughly 17% were non-productive. Points the paper makes about the study in general: According to a later analysis, most CMV-associated TCR beta chains appeared to be HLA-restricted, and the HLA associations seemed to be driven largely by CMV exposure. For the cohort, immune exposure information was limited to CMV serostatus. At a false discovery rate of 0.05, a later analysis linked approximately 18,000 TCR beta sequences to specific HLA alleles. A few of the identified cytomegalovirus-associated TCR beta chains were confirmed in vitro to be specific for cytomegalovirus antigens. Roughly uniform sequencing depth across donors was assumed in presence/absence analyses, although this assumption may not hold. An earlier analysis of approximately 500 of the donors showed that most TCR beta V segments appeared in productive rearrangements either about 87% or about 30% of the time, which broadly matched IMGT annotations. A later analysis reported that several top co-occurrence clusters appeared linked to parvovirus B19, influenza, CMV and Epstein-Barr virus. In this cohort, only TCR beta chains were sequenced, and detectable features were limited by the absence of alpha or paired-chain data. Some IMGT-functional V segments, including TRBV6-2 and TRBV6-3, could not be distinguished by the 87-base-pair reads and were therefore excluded. When HLA alleles, especially DR and DQ, strongly co-occurred, attributing TCR associations to individual alleles was difficult. A cluster of highly shared sequence variants was judged likely to represent a technical artifact of the sequencing pipeline. Because HLA typing was missing for some donors at each locus, association tests included only the typed subset. While some public TCRs were present in many individuals, most TCR sequences turned up only very rarely across donors. A later genetic analysis reported fewer N-insertions in productive TCRs among donors in an Asian-associated ancestry cluster than the roughly 700-donor mean. In a later analysis, the rate of TCR association differed among HLA loci, with DRB1 alleles having the most associated TCRs and HLA-C alleles having the fewest. V-gene and J-gene trimming of TCR beta chains was associated with a missense DCLRE1C variant in a later genetic analysis, and the association was replicated in an independent cohort. In a later analysis, HLA-associated TCR beta chains showed more clonal expansion and lower generation probabilities than non-associated chains that were equally common. A further reported finding was that TCR beta sequences accurately predicted the HLA-A and HLA-B alleles for most subjects in the first cohort. In the study, around 150 TCR beta chains were listed as associated with cytomegalovirus. Correlated functional status among segregating V segments might be attributable to linkage disequilibrium, but an unknown experimental factor could not be ruled out. The earlier analysis of about 600 of the donors excluded some 15 rarely observed V segments, including chromosome 9 orphons, because counts were too low. The authors suggested that the approach could potentially be extended to other disease states and immunological phenotypes. The classifier was reported to diagnose cytomegalovirus status with high specificity and sensitivity in both the original cohort and the validation cohort.

The CDR3 starts with the cysteine, ends with the phenylalanine, and has 16 residues. Here the CDR3 DNA is all that survives: 48 bases in frame from base 1. Via the germline V gene, CDR1 is SNHLY and CDR2 FYNNEI. From V the trimming removes 6 bases and from J it removes 4 bases, while the gene matches leave 5 bases of the junction unaccounted for. The cohort was made up of about 670 healthy bone marrow donors. Cohort members were all nominally healthy when sampled, although unrecorded immune exposures were likely present. The donor was CMV seropositive and was included in the group of 250 to 300 seropositive cohort members. Every donor gave a peripheral blood sample, and the peripheral blood mononuclear cells from that sample were used for TCR beta sequencing. The Qiagen DNeasy Blood Extraction Kit was used to extract genomic DNA from the blood cell samples. Library method: the immunoSEQ multiplex PCR assay. For the multiplex PCR, a mixture combining 60 forward primers for TCR Vbeta segments and 13 reverse primers for TCR Jbeta segments was used. The CDR3 region of rearranged TCR beta genes was amplified from genomic DNA by a multiplex PCR assay. The Illumina HiSeq System was used to sequence the amplified TCR beta libraries as 87-base-pair reads. The original methods were these. Across the 670 or so repertoires, a later analysis counted roughly 84 million unique TCR beta chains, 9 million to 14 million of which were shared by at least two donors. To remove PCR and sequencing errors, raw reads were error-corrected and collapsed into unique sequences using a nearest-neighbor algorithm that merged closely related sequences. To assign V, D and J gene segments, CDR3 sequences were aligned to IMGT reference sequences. Each retained sequence needed at least a six-nucleotide match to both a V gene segment and a J gene segment. A rearrangement was called productive if the CDR3 had no stop codons and remained in frame with V and J, and every other rearrangement was called non-productive. CDR3 was defined according to IMGT convention as the region running from the second conserved V-encoded cysteine to the conserved J-encoded phenylalanine. The earlier analysis of 550 to 650 of the donors excluded any sequence lacking an unambiguous match to a single V gene segment. An earlier analysis of a few hundred of the donors classified V segments as functional when productive rearrangements were above 56.7% and as segregating when the standard deviation between donors was above 5%. To diagnose cytomegalovirus status from the catalog of TCR beta chain sequences, a statistical classification framework was built. A later analysis assigned V and J genes by comparing TCR nucleotide sequences with IMGT/GENE-DB human TR gene sequences. Using the TCRdist pipeline, a later analysis assigned CDR3 sequences along with most-parsimonious VDJ recombination scenarios. In a later analysis, each TCR beta chain was defined by its CDR3 amino acid sequence together with its V-gene family, and reads lacking a unique V-gene family were excluded. As a way to deal with suspected cross-contamination and a sequencing artifact, a later analysis dropped roughly 620 nucleotide sequences that were highly shared and had low generation probability. In a later analysis, a clonal expansion index was calculated for each public chain from normalized within-repertoire ranks of inferred template counts. In a later analysis, generation probabilities were computed using a VDJ recombination model fitted to out-of-frame rearrangements, and the results were checked against IGoR. In a later analysis, TCR-TCR, TCR-HLA and TCR-CMV co-occurrence was scored with hypergeometric tests, and a repertoire-size bias correction was applied to TCR pairs. False discovery rates were estimated in a later analysis by permuting HLA or CMV assignments 20 times. In a later analysis, co-occurring TCRs were grouped using DBSCAN, and TCRdist sequence similarity was added for clustering within HLA-allele-positive subsets. Co-occurrence clustering excluded repertoires with fewer than 30,000 or more than 120,000 public chains, plus five with anomalous nucleotide sharing. Not all clones reach the TCRdb copy of this immuneACCESS table, which keeps in-frame sequences only. Checked studies attribute under half of the gap to unresolved V genes and leave the rest unexplained. The V and J calls and clone size were taken over from that table, and D and trimming were inferred from the DNA. Recorded for this sample are 160,000 or so clones; 70% to 85% of them occurred a single time. The ten largest clones add up to under 6.5% of the sample.

Details on this clone: Its binding antigen is unknown. Base qualities are not recorded, but no much larger clone differs from it by a single base.

This TCR was sampled from a man aged 50-59 years in good health and CMV-seropositive. Sequencing input: PBMCs. The rearranged segments are TRBV2 and TRBJ2-5; TRBD2 agrees with 16 junctional bases. The CDR3 has the sequence CASRGLAGGRGETQYF. The nucleotide sequence reads TGTGCCAGCAGGGGACTAGCGGGGGGGCGTGGAGAGACCCAGTACTTC.